Listed below are T cell receptor beta chains from one sample, sequenced in a study of T cell responses to AZD1222 COVID-19 vaccine. Profiled with immunoSEQ multiplex PCR; TCRdb holds only in-frame clones, not every one. The sample lists more than 80,000 clones, approximately 90% occurring once. The sequenced sample was peripheral blood, obtained 28 days after the second AZD1222 dose. The source is an adult who received the AZD1222 COVID-19 vaccine. Both conserved end residues are part of each CDR3. D genes are given only for firm matches. For some rows the clone size is stated as once, few or many, or as a class when expanded; others skip it.

V	J	size	length	D	DNA	CDR3
TRBV11-2	TRBJ2-3	NA	16	NA	TGTGCCAGCAGCTTAGGTCCCCGGGAGAGCACAGATACGCAGTATTTT	CASSLGPRESTDTQYF
TRBV10-3	TRBJ1-2	NA	12	NA	TGTGCCATCAGTGAGTTTGGGGATGGCTACACCTTC	CAISEFGDGYTF
TRBV29-1	TRBJ1-1	once	14	NA	TGCAGCGCGGTTAAAGGGGCCCAGAACACTGAAGCTTTCTTT	CSAVKGAQNTEAFF
TRBV14	TRBJ2-3	NA	18	TRBD2	TGTGCCAGCAGCCGGGGACTTAGCGGGTCATTTCTCACAGATACGCAGTATTTT	CASSRGLSGSFLTDTQYF
TRBV2	TRBJ1-2	NA	14	TRBD1	TGTGCCAGCAGCAGGGGCCAGGGGGCGAGTGGCTACACCTTC	CASSRGQGASGYTF
TRBV28	TRBJ1-5	NA	14	NA	TGTGCCAGCAGTTTCCAAGAAAGCAATCAGCCCCAGCATTTT	CASSFQESNQPQHF
TRBV21-1	TRBJ2-1	NA	16	NA	TGTGCCTCTAGAAGGACTAGCGGGAGGGAATACAATGAGCAGTTCTTC	CASRRTSGREYNEQFF
TRBV5-1	TRBJ2-1	NA	13	NA	TGCGCCAGCAGCCCGTTAATTCGGGGTGAGCAGTTCTTC	CASSPLIRGEQFF
TRBV9	TRBJ1-2	NA	13	NA	TGTGCCAGCAGCGTAATGGCTAACTATGGCTACACCTTC	CASSVMANYGYTF
TRBV4-1	TRBJ1-4	few	18	NA	TGCGCCAGCAGCCAAGGCCTAATAGGGGCAGGCCTAATGGGGAAACTGTTTTTT	CASSQGLIGAGLMGKLFF